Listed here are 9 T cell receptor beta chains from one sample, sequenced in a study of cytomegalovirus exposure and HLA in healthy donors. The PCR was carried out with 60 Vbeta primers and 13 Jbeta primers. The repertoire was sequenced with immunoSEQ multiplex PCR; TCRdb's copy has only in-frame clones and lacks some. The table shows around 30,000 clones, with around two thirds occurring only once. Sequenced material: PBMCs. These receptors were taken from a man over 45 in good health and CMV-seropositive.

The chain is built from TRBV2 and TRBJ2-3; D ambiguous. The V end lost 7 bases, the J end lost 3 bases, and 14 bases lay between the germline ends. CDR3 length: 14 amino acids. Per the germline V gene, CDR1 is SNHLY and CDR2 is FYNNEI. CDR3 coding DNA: TGTGCCAGCACTCGACAAACCCCTACAGATACGCAGTATTTT. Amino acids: CASTRQTPTDTQYF.

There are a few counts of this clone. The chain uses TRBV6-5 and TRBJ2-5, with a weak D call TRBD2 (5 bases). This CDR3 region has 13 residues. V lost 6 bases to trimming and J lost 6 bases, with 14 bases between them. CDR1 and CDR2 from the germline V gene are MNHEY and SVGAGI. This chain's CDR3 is CASRVEGMKTQYF. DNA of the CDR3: TGTGCCAGCAGGGTCGAGGGTATGAAGACCCAGTACTTC.

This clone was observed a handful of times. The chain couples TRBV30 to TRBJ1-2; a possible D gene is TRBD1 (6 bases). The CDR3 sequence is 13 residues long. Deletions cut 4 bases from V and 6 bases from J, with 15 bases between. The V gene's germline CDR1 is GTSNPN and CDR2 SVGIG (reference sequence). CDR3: CAWIKDRLNGYTF. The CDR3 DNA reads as TGTGCCTGGATAAAGGACAGATTAAATGGCTACACCTTC.

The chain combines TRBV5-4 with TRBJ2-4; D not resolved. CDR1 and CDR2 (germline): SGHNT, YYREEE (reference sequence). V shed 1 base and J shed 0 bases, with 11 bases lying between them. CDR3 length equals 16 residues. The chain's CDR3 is CASSLTESLAKNIQYF. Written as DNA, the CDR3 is TGTGCCAGCAGCTTGACAGAGTCGCTAGCCAAAAACATTCAGTACTTC.

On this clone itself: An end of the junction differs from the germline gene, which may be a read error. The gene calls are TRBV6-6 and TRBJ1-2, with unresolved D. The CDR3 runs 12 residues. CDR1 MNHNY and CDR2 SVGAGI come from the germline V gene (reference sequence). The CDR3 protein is CASSSQQPGVSF. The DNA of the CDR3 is TGTGCCAGCAGTAGCCAACAGCCCGGGGTATCCTTC.

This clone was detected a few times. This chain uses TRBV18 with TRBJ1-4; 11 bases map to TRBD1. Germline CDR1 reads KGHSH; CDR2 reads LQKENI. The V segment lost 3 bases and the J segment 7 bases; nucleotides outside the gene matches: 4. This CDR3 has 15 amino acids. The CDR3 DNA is TGTGCCAGCTCACCCGGGACAGGGGGGAGTGAAAAACTGTTTTTT. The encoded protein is CASSPGTGGSEKLFF.

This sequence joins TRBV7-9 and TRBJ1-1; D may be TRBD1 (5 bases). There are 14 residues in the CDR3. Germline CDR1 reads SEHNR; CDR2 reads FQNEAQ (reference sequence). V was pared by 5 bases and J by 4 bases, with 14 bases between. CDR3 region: CASSGSGFVTEAFF. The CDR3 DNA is TGTGCCAGCAGCGGATCAGGGTTTGTCACTGAAGCTTTCTTT.

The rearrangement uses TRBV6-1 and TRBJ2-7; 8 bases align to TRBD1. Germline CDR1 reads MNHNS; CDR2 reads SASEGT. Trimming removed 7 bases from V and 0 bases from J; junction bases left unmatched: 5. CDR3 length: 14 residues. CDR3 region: CASTTGGISYEQYF. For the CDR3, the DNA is TGTGCCAGCACTACAGGGGGTATCTCCTACGAGCAGTACTTC.

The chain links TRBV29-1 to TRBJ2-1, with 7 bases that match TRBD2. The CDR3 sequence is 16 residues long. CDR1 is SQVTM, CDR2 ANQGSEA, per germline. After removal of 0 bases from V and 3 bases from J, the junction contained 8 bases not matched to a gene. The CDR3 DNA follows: TGCAGCGTTGAAGAGACGTCAGCGGGACTCTACAATGAGCAGTTCTTC. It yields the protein CSVEETSAGLYNEQFF.